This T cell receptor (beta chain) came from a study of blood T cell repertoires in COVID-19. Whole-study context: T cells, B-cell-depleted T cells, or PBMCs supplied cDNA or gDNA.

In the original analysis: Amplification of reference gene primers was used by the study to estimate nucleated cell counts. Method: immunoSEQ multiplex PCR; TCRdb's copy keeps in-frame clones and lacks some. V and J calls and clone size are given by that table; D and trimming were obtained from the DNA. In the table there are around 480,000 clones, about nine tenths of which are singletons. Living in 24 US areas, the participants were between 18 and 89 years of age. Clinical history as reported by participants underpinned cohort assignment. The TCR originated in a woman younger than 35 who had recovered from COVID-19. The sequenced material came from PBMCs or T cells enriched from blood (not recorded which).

CDR3 in amino acids: CAISELSGTGELFF. As DNA, the CDR3 is TGTGCCATCAGTGAGTTATCGGGGACCGGGGAGCTGTTTTTT. This chain connects TRBV10-3 to TRBJ2-2; possible D gene TRBD2, 5 bases. V lost 1 base and J lost 5, with 8 bases in between. Germline V lookup: CDR1 ENHRY, CDR2 SYGVKD. The CDR3 has 14 amino acids.